These 17 T cell receptor beta chains were all obtained from the same sample, sequenced in a study of low-dose radiotherapy and immunotherapy resistance in tumors. First-strand cDNA relied on TRAV- and TRBV-specific primers spanning alpha and beta chains. TCRs were amplified for approximately 21 PCR cycles with a constant-region primer and V-primer adapter. TCRdb re-analysed the reads in MiXCR, keeping a single row per CDR3 protein. The table records 64,000 or so distinct CDR3 sequences, about a third of them present only once. Time point meaning: before trial treatment. Here the sequenced sample was PBMCs, taken before treatment. These TCRs come from a female donor with ovarian cancer.

The V gene is TRBV6-2 or TRBV6-3, the J gene TRBJ1-1, with D possibly TRBD1 on 6 matching bases. CDR3 length equals 15 residues. The V end was cut by 6 bases, the J end by 2 bases, with 16 bases between. Germline V gives CDR1 MNHEY, CDR2 SVGEGT. The CDR3 reads CASRVPGTTNTEAFF. The CDR3 DNA reads as TGTGCCAGCAGGGTTCCCGGGACAACTAACACTGAAGCTTTCTTT.

This rearrangement joins TRBV28 to TRBJ1-4; TRBD1 agrees at 7 bases. The V segment lost 5 bases and the J segment 4 bases; nucleotides outside the gene matches: 7. The CDR3 loop spans 15 amino acids. Germline V gene lookup returns CDR1 MDHEN and CDR2 SYDVKM. In nucleotides, the CDR3 is TGTGCCAGCAGTACCACGACAGGGCTTAATGAAAAACTGTTTTTT. Encoded protein: CASSTTTGLNEKLFF.

This clonotype was picked up many times. This chain uses TRBV12-3 or TRBV12-4 with TRBJ2-7; maybe TRBD2 (5 bases). V lost 3 bases, J lost 2 bases, and 5 bases lay in between. The CDR3 is made up of 12 amino acids. CDR3 sequence (DNA): TGTGCCAGCAGTTTCGGGACCTACGAGCAGTACTTC. It specifies CASSFGTYEQYF.

This clonotype was detected only once. One end of the junction fails to match germline, which may point to a read error. This chain joins TRBV9 and TRBJ2-7, with 10 bases matching TRBD2. The CDR3 runs 16 residues. Germline lookup yields CDR1 SGDLS and CDR2 YYNGEE. The CDR3 protein is CVSSGGGLAGFDEQYF. Written as DNA, the CDR3 is TGTGTCAGCAGCGGGGGGGGGCTAGCGGGATTCGACGAGCAGTACTTC.

For this clonotype: Only one base separates this from a far larger clonotype, so it likely reflects a read error. The chain couples TRBV7-9 to TRBJ1-5; 8 nucleotides line up with TRBD1. In germline, CDR1 is SEHNR, CDR2 FQNEAQ (reference sequence). The V and J ends lost 5 bases and 1 base, in that order; junction bases with no gene match: 7. There are 16 residues in the CDR3. CDR3 DNA: TGTGCCAGCAGCGACCGGACAGGGAAAAGCAATCAGCCCCAGCATTTT. As protein: CASSDRTGKSNQPQHF.

This clonotype was detected ten times or more. The chain has TRBV21-1 and TRBJ2-6; TRBD1 is the table's D call and was not checked against the DNA. TRBV21-1 is recorded as a pseudogene. The CDR3 totals 18 residues. The CDR3 sequence is CASSKEDRGPSGANVLTF. DNA of the CDR3: TGTGCCAGCAGCAAAGAGGACAGGGGGCCCTCTGGGGCCAACGTCCTGACTTTC.

There are many counts of this clonotype. This chain connects TRBV20-1 to TRBJ1-2; tentative D call: TRBD1 (6 bases). In germline, CDR1 is DFQATT, CDR2 SNEGSKA (reference sequence). Deletions cut 7 bases from V and 6 bases from J, with 18 bases between. The CDR3 length is 13 residues. The chain's CDR3 is CSGLVPAGDGYTF. In DNA form, the CDR3 reads TGCAGTGGCTTGGTGCCGGCAGGGGATGGCTACACCTTC.

This clonotype has ten or more counts. The chain links TRBV20-1 to TRBJ2-7; 13 bases align to TRBD2. V shed 7 bases and J 13 bases; nucleotides not matched to a gene: 22. The CDR3 covers 16 residues. Germline CDR1 reads DFQATT; CDR2 reads SNEGSKA (reference sequence). The CDR3: CSGQRRGGTSGAYAYF. The CDR3 DNA reads TGCAGTGGCCAGAGGAGGGGGGGGACTAGCGGGGCGTATGCTTACTTC.

This clonotype was seen many times. This chain connects TRBV6-2 or TRBV6-3 to TRBJ2-3; D not resolved. Trimming stripped 5 bases from V and 11 bases from J, with 17 bases between. The CDR3 spans 13 residues. Germline assignment: CDR1 MNHEY and CDR2 SVGEGT. CDR3 coding DNA: TGTGCCAGCAGTACCCAGGCCCGGCTGAGGCAGTATTTT. Translation: CASSTQARLRQYF.

This clonotype came up many times. The chain combines TRBV7-2 with TRBJ2-7; TRBD2 might be the D (6 bases). The V end lost 1 base, the J end lost 3 bases, and 13 bases lay between the germline ends. The CDR3 is 15 residues long. Germline V lookup: CDR1 SGHTA, CDR2 FQGNSA. The CDR3 loop is CASSLDLASHYEQYF. The CDR3 region has the DNA TGTGCCAGCAGCTTAGATCTAGCGAGCCACTACGAGCAGTACTTC.

There are many counts of this clonotype. V is TRBV20-1 and J is TRBJ2-4; no clear D gene. CDR1 is DFQATT and CDR2 is SNEGSKA in the germline V gene (reference sequence). V was cut by 0 bases and J by 3 bases, with 12 bases left in between. This CDR3 is 15 amino acids long. In nucleotides, the CDR3 is TGCAGTGCTAGAGAGGCCTACTTGGGCAAAAACATTCAGTACTTC. This gives the protein CSAREAYLGKNIQYF.

As to this clonotype: This is likely an artifact of a read error, given a far larger clone one base away. The chain carries TRBV18 and TRBJ2-7; D remains unclear. The CDR3 loop spans 12 amino acids. Trimming shortened V by 3 bases and J by 7 bases, and 10 bases separated the two germline ends. From germline, CDR1 is KGHSH and CDR2 LQKENI. The CDR3 DNA follows: TGTGCCAGCTCACCGCTAGTAAGTGAGCAGTACTTC. Translated, it gives CASSPLVSEQYF.

The table lists this clonotype with many counts. Its ends do not fully match the called genes, so a read error is possible. V gene TRBV11-2 combines with J gene TRBJ1-3; D gene unclear. The CDR3 totals 16 residues. CDR1 and CDR2 (germline): SGHAT, FQNNGV. The CDR3 region has the DNA TGCGCCAGCAGCCAAGGGATGGCGGCAGTTGGAAACACCATATATTTT. It yields the protein CASSQGMAAVGNTIYF.

This chain connects TRBV29-1 to TRBJ2-3; 7 nucleotides match TRBD1. Germline CDR1 reads SQVTM; CDR2 reads ANQGSEA. CDR3 size: 15 residues. The CDR3 DNA reads TGCAGTCACGATGGCAGGGGGATGGGGACAGATACGCAGTATTTT. Its protein is CSHDGRGMGTDTQYF.

This clonotype was recorded many times. The CDR3: CASSRQTGVNEKLFF. The CDR3 nucleotides read TGTGCCAGCAGCCGCCAGACAGGAGTTAATGAAAAACTGTTTTTT. The chain is built from TRBV3-1 and TRBJ1-4, with D possibly matching TRBD1 (6 bases). V lost 4 bases and J 4 bases, leaving 13 bases between the germline ends. Germline loops: CDR1 LGHDT, CDR2 YNNKEL (reference sequence). There are 15 residues in the CDR3.

This rearrangement joins TRBV27 to TRBJ2-7; 14 nucleotides line up with TRBD2. V lost 6 bases to trimming and J lost 6 bases; unmatched junction nucleotides: 7. This CDR3 comprises 15 residues. Germline-derived CDR1 and CDR2 are MNHEY and SMNVEV (reference sequence). CDR3 sequence reads: CASSVPGLAGVEQYF. CDR3 sequence (DNA): TGTGCCAGCAGCGTCCCGGGACTAGCGGGAGTCGAGCAGTACTTC.

In its sample, this clonotype was seen many times. The chain employs TRBV25-1 and TRBJ1-2; TRBD1 agrees at 7 bases. The CDR3 loop spans 13 amino acids. V was clipped by 4 bases and J by 6 bases; unmatched bases: 5. Looked up from germline, CDR1 is MGHDK and CDR2 is SYGVNS. The CDR3 sequence: CASSVRDSNGYTF. CDR3 nucleotide sequence: TGTGCCAGCAGTGTTAGGGACAGTAATGGCTACACCTTC.